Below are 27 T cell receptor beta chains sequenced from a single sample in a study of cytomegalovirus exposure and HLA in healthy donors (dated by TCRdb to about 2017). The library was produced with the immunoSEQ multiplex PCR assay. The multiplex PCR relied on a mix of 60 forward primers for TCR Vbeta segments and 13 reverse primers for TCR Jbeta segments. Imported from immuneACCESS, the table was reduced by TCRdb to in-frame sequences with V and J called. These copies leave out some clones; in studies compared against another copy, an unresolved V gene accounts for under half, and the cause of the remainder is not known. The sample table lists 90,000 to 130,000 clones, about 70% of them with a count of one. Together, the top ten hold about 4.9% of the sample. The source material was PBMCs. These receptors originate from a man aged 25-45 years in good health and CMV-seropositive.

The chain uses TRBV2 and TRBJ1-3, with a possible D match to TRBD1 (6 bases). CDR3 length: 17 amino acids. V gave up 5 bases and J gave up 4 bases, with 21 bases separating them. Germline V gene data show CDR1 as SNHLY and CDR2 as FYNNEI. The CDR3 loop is CASSPHSPQGAGNTIYF. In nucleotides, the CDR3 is TGTGCCAGCAGTCCCCACTCCCCACAGGGAGCAGGAAACACCATATATTTT.

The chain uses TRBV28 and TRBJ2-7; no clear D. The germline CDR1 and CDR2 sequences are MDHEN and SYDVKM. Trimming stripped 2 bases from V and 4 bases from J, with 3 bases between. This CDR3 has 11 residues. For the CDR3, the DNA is TGTGCCAGCAGTTTAGAGTACGAGCAGTACTTC. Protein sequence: CASSLEYEQYF.

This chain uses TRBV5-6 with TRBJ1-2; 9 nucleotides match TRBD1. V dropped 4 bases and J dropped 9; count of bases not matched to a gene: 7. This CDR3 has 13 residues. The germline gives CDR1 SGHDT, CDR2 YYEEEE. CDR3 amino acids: CASSANRGPSYTF. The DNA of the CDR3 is TGTGCCAGCAGCGCAAACAGGGGGCCCAGCTACACCTTC.

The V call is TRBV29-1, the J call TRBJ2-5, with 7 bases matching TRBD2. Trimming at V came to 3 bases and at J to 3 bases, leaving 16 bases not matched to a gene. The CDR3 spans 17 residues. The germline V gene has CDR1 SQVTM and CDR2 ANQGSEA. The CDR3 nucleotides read TGCAGCGTTGAGTCTCCGTTCAGAGGGAGGGAAGAAGAGACCCAGTACTTC. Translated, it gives CSVESPFRGREEETQYF.

The CDR3 DNA is TGTGCCAGTAGTACTACAGGGGTGGACACTGAAGCTTTCTTT. Protein sequence: CASSTTGVDTEAFF. The chain combines TRBV19 with TRBJ1-1; 7 positions agree with TRBD1. Germline values: CDR1 LNHDA, CDR2 SQIVND (reference sequence). With 4 bases clipped from V and 3 bases from J, the junction kept 5 bases outside the gene matches. The CDR3 runs to 14 residues.

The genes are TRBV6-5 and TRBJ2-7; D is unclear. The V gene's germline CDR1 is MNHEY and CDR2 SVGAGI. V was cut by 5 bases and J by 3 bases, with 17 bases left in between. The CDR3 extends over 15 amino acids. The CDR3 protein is CASSSKTPTYYEQYF. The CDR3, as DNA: TGTGCCAGCAGTAGTAAGACACCTACGTACTACGAGCAGTACTTC.

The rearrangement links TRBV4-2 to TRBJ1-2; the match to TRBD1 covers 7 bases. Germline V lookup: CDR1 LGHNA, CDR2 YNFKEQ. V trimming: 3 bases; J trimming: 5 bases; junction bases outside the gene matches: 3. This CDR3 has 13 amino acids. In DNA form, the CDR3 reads TGTGCCAGCAGCCAGGTGGGACAGTATGGCTACACCTTC. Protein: CASSQVGQYGYTF.

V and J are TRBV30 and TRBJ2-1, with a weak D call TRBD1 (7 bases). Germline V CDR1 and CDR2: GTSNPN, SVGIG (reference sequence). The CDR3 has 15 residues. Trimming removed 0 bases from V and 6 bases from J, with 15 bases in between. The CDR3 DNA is TGTGCCTGGAGTGTGGGCAGGGGGGTAAGCAATGAGCAGTTCTTC. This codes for CAWSVGRGVSNEQFF.

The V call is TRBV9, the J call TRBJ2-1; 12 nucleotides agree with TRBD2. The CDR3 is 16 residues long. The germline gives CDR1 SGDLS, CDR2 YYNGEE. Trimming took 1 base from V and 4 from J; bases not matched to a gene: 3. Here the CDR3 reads CASSVSGTSGYNEQFF. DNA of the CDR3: TGTGCCAGCAGCGTATCGGGGACTAGCGGGTACAATGAGCAGTTCTTC.

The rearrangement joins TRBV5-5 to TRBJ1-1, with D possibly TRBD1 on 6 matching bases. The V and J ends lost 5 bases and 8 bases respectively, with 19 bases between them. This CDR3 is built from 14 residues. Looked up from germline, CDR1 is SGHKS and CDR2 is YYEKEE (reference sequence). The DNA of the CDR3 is TGTGCCAGCAGGCAGAGCGGGGGCTCCGCCGAAGCTTTCTTT. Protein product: CASRQSGGSAEAFF.

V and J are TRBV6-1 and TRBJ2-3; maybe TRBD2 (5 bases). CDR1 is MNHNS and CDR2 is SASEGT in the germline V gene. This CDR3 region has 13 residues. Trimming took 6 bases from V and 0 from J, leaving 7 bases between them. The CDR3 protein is CASSGGSTDTQYF. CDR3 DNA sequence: TGTGCCAGCAGCGGCGGGAGCACAGATACGCAGTATTTT.

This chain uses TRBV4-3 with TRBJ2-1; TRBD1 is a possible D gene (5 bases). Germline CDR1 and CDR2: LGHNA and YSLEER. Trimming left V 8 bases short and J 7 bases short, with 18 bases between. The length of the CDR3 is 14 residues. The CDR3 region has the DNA TGCGCCAGCGGAGTATCTGGGGCCCCTAATGAGCAGTTCTTC. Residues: CASGVSGAPNEQFF.

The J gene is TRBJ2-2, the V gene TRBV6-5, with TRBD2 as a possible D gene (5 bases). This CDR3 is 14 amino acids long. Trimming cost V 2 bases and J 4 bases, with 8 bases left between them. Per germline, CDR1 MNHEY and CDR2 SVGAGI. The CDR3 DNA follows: TGTGCCAGCAGTTACAGGCGGGTCACCGGGGAGCTGTTTTTT. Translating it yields CASSYRRVTGELFF.

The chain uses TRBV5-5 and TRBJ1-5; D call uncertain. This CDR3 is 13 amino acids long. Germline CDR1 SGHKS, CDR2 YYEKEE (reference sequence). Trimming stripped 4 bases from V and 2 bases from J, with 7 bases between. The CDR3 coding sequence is TGTGCCAGCAGCCCGGCGGGCAATCAGCCCCAGCATTTT. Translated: CASSPAGNQPQHF.

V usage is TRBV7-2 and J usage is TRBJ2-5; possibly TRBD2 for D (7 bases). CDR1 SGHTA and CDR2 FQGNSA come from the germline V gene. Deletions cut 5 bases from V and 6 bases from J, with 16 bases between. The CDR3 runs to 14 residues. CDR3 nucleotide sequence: TGTGCCAGCAGCCCTAGTAGGGGGGGAAAGACCCAGTACTTC. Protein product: CASSPSRGGKTQYF.

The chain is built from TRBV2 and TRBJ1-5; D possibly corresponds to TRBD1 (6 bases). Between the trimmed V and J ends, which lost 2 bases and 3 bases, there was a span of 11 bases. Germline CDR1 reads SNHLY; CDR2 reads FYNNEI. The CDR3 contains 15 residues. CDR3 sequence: CASSEQTGDNQPQHF. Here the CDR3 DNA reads TGTGCCAGCAGTGAACAGACAGGTGACAATCAGCCCCAGCATTTT. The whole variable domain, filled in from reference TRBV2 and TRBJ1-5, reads EPEVTQTPSHQVTQMGQEVILRCVPISNHLYFYWYRQILGQKVEFLVSFYNNEISEKSEIFDDQFSVERPDGSNFTLKIRSTKLEDSAMYFCASSEQTGDNQPQHFGDGTRLSIL.

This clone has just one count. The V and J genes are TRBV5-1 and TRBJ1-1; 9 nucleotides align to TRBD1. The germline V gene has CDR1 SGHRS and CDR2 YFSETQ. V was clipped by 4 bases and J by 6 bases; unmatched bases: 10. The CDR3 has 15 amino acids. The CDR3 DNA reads TGCGCCAGCAGCGGATTAACAGGGGGCTCCGCTGAAGCTTTCTTT. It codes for CASSGLTGGSAEAFF.

Here the CDR3 DNA reads TGCGCCAGCAGCCTTCCTAGCGGGGGCGGCGGGGAGCTGTTTTTT. Protein: CASSLPSGGGGELFF. This chain links TRBV5-1 with TRBJ2-2, with 10 bases matching TRBD2. The V gene end was trimmed by 4 bases and the J gene end by 7 bases; junction bases not matched to a gene: 7. The CDR3 has 15 residues. Germline assignment: CDR1 SGHRS and CDR2 YFSETQ.

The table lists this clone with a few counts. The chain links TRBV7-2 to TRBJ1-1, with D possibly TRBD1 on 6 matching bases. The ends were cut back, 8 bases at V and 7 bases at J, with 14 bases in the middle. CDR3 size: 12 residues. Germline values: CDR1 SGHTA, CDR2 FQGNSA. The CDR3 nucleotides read TGTGCCAGCGGGCGACAGGCCGGTGAAGCTTTCTTT. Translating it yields CASGRQAGEAFF.

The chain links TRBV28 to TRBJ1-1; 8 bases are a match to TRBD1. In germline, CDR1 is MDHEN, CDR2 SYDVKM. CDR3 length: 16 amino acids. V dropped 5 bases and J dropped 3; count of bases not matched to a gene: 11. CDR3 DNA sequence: TGTGCCAGCAGTCCGCTTTGGACAGGGAAGTACACTGAAGCTTTCTTT. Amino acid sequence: CASSPLWTGKYTEAFF.

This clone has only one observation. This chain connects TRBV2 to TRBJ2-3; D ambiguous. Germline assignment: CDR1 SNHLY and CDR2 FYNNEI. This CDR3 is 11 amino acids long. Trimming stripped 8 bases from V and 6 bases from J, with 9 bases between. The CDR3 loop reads CASSESDTQYF. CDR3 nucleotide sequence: TGTGCCAGCTCAGAATCCGATACGCAGTATTTT.

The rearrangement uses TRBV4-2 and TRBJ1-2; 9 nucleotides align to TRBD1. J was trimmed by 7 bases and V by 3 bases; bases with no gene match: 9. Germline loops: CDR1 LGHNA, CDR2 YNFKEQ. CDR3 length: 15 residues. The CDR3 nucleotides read TGTGCCAGCAGCCATGTACAGGGGGCATCGAGTGGCTACACCTTC. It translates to CASSHVQGASSGYTF.

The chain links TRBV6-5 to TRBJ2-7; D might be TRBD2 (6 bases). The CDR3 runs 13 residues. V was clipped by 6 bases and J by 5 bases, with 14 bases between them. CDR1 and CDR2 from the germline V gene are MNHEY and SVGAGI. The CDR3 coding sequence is TGTGCCAGCAGCGACGGGGGACCCGACGAGCAGTACTTC. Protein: CASSDGGPDEQYF.

The CDR3 region is CASTLDRGNTFEAFF. DNA for the CDR3: TGTGCCAGTACCCTCGACAGGGGCAACACTTTTGAAGCTTTCTTT. This sequence joins TRBV19 and TRBJ1-1; 8 nucleotides match TRBD1. Losses at the gene ends were 7 bases for V and 7 bases for J; bases not matched to a gene: 14. The germline V gene encodes CDR1 LNHDA and CDR2 SQIVND (reference sequence). The CDR3 loop spans 15 amino acids.

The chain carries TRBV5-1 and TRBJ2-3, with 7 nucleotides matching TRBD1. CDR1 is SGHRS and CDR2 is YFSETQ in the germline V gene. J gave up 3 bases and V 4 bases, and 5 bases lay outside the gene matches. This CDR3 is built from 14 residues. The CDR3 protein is CASSTGDRTDTQYF. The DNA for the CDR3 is TGCGCCAGCAGCACAGGGGATAGAACAGATACGCAGTATTTT. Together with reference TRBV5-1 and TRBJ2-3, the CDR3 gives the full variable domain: KAGVTQTPRYLIKTRGQQVTLSCSPISGHRSVSWYQQTPGQGLQFLFEYFSETQRNKGNFPGRFSGRQFSNSRSEMNVSTLELGDSALYLCASSTGDRTDTQYFGPGTRLTVL.

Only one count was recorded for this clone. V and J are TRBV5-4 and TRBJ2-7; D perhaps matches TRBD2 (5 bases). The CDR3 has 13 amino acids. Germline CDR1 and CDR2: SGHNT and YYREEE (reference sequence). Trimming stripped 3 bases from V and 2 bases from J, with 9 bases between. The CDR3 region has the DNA TGTGCCAGCAGCTCGACTACCACCTACGAGCAGTACTTC. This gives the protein CASSSTTTYEQYF.

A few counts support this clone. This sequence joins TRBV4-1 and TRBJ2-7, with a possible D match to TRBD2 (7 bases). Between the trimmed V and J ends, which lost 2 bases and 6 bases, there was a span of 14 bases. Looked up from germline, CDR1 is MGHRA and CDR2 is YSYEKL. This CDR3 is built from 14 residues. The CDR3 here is CASSQTWGGGEQYF. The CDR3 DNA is TGCGCCAGCAGCCAAACGTGGGGGGGCGGCGAGCAGTACTTC.